A selection of T cell receptor beta chains follows, all from one sample in a study of cytomegalovirus exposure and HLA in healthy donors. Sequencing was performed with immunoSEQ multiplex PCR; in TCRdb, only in-frame clones are kept and a portion is missing. The data show approximately 300,000 clones, 84% seen once. What was sequenced was PBMCs. The receptors were sampled from a woman in her thirties or forties in good health and CMV-seropositive. The CDR3 runs from the conserved cysteine through the conserved F or W. The D gene is left open where the match is weak. Only some rows state a clone size, as once, few, many or a class for expanded clones.

v_gene,j_gene,d_gene,abundance,CDR3aa,CDR3nt
TRBV5-6,TRBJ2-7,-,-,CASSLARYEQYF,TGTGCCAGCAGCTTGGCTCGTTACGAGCAGTACTTC
TRBV7-6,TRBJ2-7,-,once,CASSGGLEQYF,TGTGCCAGCAGCGGCGGACTAGAGCAGTACTTC
TRBV2,TRBJ1-4,TRBD1,-,CASSYRDRGNEKLFF,TGTGCCAGCAGCTACCGGGACAGGGGGAATGAAAAACTGTTTTTT
TRBV18,TRBJ2-3,-,-,CASSPFRENRAADTQYF,TGTGCCAGCTCACCATTCCGCGAGAACAGAGCCGCAGATACGCAGTATTTT
TRBV18,TRBJ2-1,TRBD2,-,CASSPNEIAGGVNEQFF,TGTGCCAGCTCACCAAATGAGATAGCGGGAGGGGTCAATGAGCAGTTCTTC
TRBV2,TRBJ1-5,-,once,CASSDRGVGNQPQHF,TGTGCCAGCAGTGACAGGGGAGTTGGCAATCAGCCCCAGCATTTT
TRBV6-5,TRBJ2-1,TRBD2,-,CASSPWSGSNNEQFF,TGTGCCAGCAGTCCTTGGAGCGGGAGTAACAATGAGCAGTTCTTC
TRBV12-5,TRBJ2-1,-,few,CASGLPGNEQFF,TGTGCTAGTGGTTTGCCAGGGAATGAGCAGTTCTTC
TRBV4-3,TRBJ1-4,-,-,CASSQRGGGTNEKLFF,TGCGCCAGCAGCCAAAGGGGAGGAGGCACTAATGAAAAACTGTTTTTT
TRBV9,TRBJ2-1,TRBD2,-,CASSVNGLAGGNEQFF,TGTGCCAGCAGCGTAAATGGTCTAGCGGGAGGAAATGAGCAGTTCTTC
TRBV6-6,TRBJ2-3,TRBD2,-,CASSYGLAGVTDTQYF,TGTGCCAGCAGTTACGGCCTAGCGGGAGTAACAGATACGCAGTATTTT
TRBV29-1,TRBJ2-5,-,-,CSVEEGGETQYF,TGCAGCGTTGAAGAGGGCGGGGAGACCCAGTACTTC
TRBV6-5,TRBJ2-3,TRBD2,-,CASSYRGAGGTDTQYF,TGTGCCAGCAGTTACAGAGGGGCGGGGGGCACAGATACGCAGTATTTT
TRBV7-3,TRBJ2-1,-,-,CASSLFSGVYNEQFF,TGTGCCAGCAGCTTATTTTCCGGGGTCTACAATGAGCAGTTCTTC
TRBV7-2,TRBJ2-7,-,-,CASAVDETHREEQYF,TGTGCCAGCGCCGTTGACGAGACCCACCGGGAGGAGCAGTACTTC
TRBV30,TRBJ2-1,TRBD1,-,CAWSGGQSYNEQFF,TGTGCCTGGAGTGGGGGACAGAGCTACAATGAGCAGTTCTTC
TRBV11-2,TRBJ2-2,TRBD2,-,CASSSSGRTGELFF,TGTGCCAGCAGCTCTAGCGGGAGGACCGGGGAGCTGTTTTTT
TRBV30,TRBJ1-1,-,-,CAWSTQGYTEAFF,TGTGCCTGGAGTACCCAGGGCTACACTGAAGCTTTCTTT
TRBV6-5,TRBJ2-5,TRBD1,-,CASSYNRGRHQETQYF,TGTGCCAGCAGTTACAACAGGGGGAGGCACCAAGAGACCCAGTACTTC
TRBV5-4,TRBJ2-7,-,-,CASSPGQSSYEQYF,TGTGCCAGCAGCCCAGGACAGAGCTCCTACGAGCAGTACTTC
TRBV25-1,TRBJ1-1,-,-,CASKTGFTEAFF,TGTGCCAGCAAAACAGGGTTCACTGAAGCTTTCTTT
TRBV5-5,TRBJ2-5,TRBD1,-,CASSTDRGPETQYF,TGTGCCAGCAGCACAGACAGGGGGCCAGAGACCCAGTACTTC
TRBV10-1,TRBJ2-3,TRBD2,-,CASTYSGSYQWDTQYF,TGCGCCAGCACCTATAGCGGGAGTTATCAATGGGATACGCAGTATTTT
TRBV4-2,TRBJ2-7,-,-,CASSQDLGAYEQYF,TGTGCCAGCAGCCAAGATTTAGGGGCCTACGAGCAGTACTTC
TRBV5-1,TRBJ2-7,TRBD1,-,CASSRTGDEQYF,TGCGCCAGCAGCCGGACAGGGGACGAGCAGTACTTC
TRBV18,TRBJ2-3,-,few,CASSPPIASTDTQYF,TGTGCCAGCTCACCCCCAATCGCGAGCACAGATACGCAGTATTTT
TRBV4-3,TRBJ1-2,TRBD1,few,CASSHPGQGARGYTF,TGCGCCAGCAGCCATCCCGGACAGGGGGCTAGGGGCTACACCTTC
TRBV7-7,TRBJ2-3,TRBD1,-,CASSFTGGADTQYF,TGTGCCAGCAGCTTCACAGGGGGCGCAGATACGCAGTATTTT
TRBV4-1,TRBJ1-1,-,-,CASSQDDAGATGAFF,TGCGCCAGCAGCCAAGATGATGCAGGGGCGACTGGAGCTTTCTTT
TRBV19,TRBJ1-5,-,-,CASSIGLINQPQHF,TGTGCCAGTAGTATTGGTCTAATAAATCAGCCCCAGCATTTT
TRBV11-2,TRBJ2-3,TRBD2,-,CASSGRAKDTQYF,TGTGCCAGCAGCGGGAGGGCCAAAGATACGCAGTATTTT
TRBV5-1,TRBJ1-1,TRBD1,-,CASSPAVQGGVAFF,TGCGCCAGCAGCCCGGCGGTGCAGGGGGGAGTGGCTTTCTTT
TRBV7-2,TRBJ1-1,-,-,CASSPAGMNTEAFF,TGTGCCAGCAGCCCTGCAGGGATGAACACTGAAGCTTTCTTT
TRBV7-9,TRBJ2-7,-,-,CASSLEAEQYF,TGTGCCAGCAGCTTAGAAGCCGAGCAGTACTTC
TRBV2,TRBJ2-3,TRBD2,-,CASSEARLAPNTQYF,TGTGCCAGCAGTGAAGCCCGACTAGCGCCCAATACGCAGTATTTT
TRBV11-2,TRBJ2-7,TRBD1,-,CASSLRRPQGTFSYEQYF,TGTGCCAGCAGCTTACGAAGGCCACAGGGGACATTCTCCTACGAGCAGTACTTC
TRBV11-3,TRBJ2-7,-,-,CASSSFNTGEQYF,TGTGCCAGCAGCTCGTTTAACACAGGCGAGCAGTACTTC
TRBV9,TRBJ2-5,TRBD2,-,CASSTGLAGGPTRETQYF,TGTGCCAGCAGCACAGGACTAGCGGGAGGCCCAACACGGGAGACCCAGTACTTC
TRBV5-4,TRBJ2-2,TRBD2,-,CASSLAGLVVTGELFF,TGTGCCAGCAGCTTGGCCGGACTAGTCGTAACCGGGGAGCTGTTTTTT
TRBV27,TRBJ2-5,-,-,CASSSGGFAEETQYF,TGTGCCAGCAGTTCGGGGGGCTTCGCGGAAGAGACCCAGTACTTC